This T cell receptor (beta chain) was profiled in a study of Ad26.COV2.S vaccination and SARS-CoV-2 variants. Study-wide background: Once, or twice with 56 days between doses, Ad26.COV2.S was given intramuscularly.

As regards this clone: What it binds is unknown.

Study results and limitations: Possible underestimation of total T cell responses by the TCR breadth and depth analyses was noted. The authors reported substantial breadth in spike-specific CD8+ and CD4+ T cell responses after vaccination.

Per the germline V gene, CDR1 is MNHEY and CDR2 is SMNVEV (reference sequence). The length of the CDR3 is 16 residues. V shed 1 base and J 7 bases; nucleotides not matched to a gene: 8. As to treatment: about 20 received Ad26.COV2.S at low or high dose, single or two shots; roughly five received placebo; per-sample allocation not given. Day 63 following the first vaccine or placebo injection was when the samples were taken. Clones were sequenced by immunoSEQ multiplex PCR, and TCRdb holds only the in-frame ones, with some missing. The sample shows about 350,000 clones, about 86% of them seen only once.

Sample: peripheral blood, taken in a trial of Ad26.COV2.S vaccine versus placebo. The chain links TRBV27 to TRBJ2-1, with 9 bases identical to TRBD1. The source of this sequence is a person between 18 and 59 years old who received the Ad26.COV2.S COVID-19 vaccine or a placebo. CDR3 in amino acids: CASSLWGGTGRNEQFF. The CDR3 coding sequence is TGTGCCAGCAGTTTATGGGGTGGGACAGGGCGAAATGAGCAGTTCTTC.